This TCR beta chain was recorded in a study of blood T cell repertoires in COVID-19. The CDR3 totals 11 residues. V shed 4 bases and J shed 7 bases, with 6 bases lying between them. CDR1 SGHRS and CDR2 YFSETQ come from the germline V gene. In its sample, this clone was seen once. Assay: immunoSEQ multiplex PCR; the TCRdb copy retains only in-frame clones and omits some. Of roughly 280,000 clones listed, about 85% are singletons. Sequencing was carried out using PBMCs or T cells enriched from blood (not recorded which). J is TRBJ2-1 and V is TRBV5-1; D gene ambiguous. The clonotype originates from a woman in her forties or fifties who had recovered from COVID-19. In DNA form, the CDR3 reads TGCGCCAGCAGCACCGCGAATGAGCAGTTCTTC. Protein product: CASSTANEQFF.